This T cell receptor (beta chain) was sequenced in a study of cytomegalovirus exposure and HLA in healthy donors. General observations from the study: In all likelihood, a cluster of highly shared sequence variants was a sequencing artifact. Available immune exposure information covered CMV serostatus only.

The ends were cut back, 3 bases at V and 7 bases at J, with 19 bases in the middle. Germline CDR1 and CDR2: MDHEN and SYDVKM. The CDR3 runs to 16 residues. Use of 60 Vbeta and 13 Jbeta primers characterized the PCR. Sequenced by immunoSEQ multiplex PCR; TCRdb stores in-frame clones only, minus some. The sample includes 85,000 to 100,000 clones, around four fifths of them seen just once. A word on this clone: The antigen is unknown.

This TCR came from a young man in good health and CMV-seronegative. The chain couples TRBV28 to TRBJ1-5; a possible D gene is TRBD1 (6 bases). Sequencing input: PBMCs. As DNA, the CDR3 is TGTGCCAGCAGTTTGGGACATCCTTTGGGAAACCAGCCCCAGCATTTT. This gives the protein CASSLGHPLGNQPQHF.